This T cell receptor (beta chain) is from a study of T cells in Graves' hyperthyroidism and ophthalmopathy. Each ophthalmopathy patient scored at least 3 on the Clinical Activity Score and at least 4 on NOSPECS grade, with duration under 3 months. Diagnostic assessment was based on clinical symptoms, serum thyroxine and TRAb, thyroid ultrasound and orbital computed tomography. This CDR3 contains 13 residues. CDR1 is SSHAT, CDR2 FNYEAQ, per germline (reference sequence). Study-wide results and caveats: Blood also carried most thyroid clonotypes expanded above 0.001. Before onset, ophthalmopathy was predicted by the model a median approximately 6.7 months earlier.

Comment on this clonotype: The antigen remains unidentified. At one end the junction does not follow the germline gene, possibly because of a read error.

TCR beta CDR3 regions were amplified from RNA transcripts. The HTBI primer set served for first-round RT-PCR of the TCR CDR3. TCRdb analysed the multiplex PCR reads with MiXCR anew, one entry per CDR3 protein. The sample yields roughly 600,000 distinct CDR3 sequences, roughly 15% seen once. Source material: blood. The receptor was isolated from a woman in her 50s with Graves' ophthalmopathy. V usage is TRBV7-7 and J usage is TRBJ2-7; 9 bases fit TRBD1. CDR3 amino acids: CASSSRDRAEQYF. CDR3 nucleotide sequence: TGTGCTAGCAGCTCCCGGGACAGGGCCGAGCAGTACTTC.